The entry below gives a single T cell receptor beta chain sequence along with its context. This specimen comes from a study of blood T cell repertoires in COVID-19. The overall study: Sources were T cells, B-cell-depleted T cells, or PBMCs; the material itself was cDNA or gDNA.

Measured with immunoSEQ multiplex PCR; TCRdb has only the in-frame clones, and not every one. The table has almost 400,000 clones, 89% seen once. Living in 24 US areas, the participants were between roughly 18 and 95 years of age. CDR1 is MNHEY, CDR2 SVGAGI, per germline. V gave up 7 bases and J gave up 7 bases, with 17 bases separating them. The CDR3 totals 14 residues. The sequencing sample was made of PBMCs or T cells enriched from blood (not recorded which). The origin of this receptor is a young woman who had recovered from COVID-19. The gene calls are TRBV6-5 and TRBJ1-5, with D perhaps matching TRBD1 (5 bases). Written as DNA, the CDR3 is TGTGCCAGCACCGAGAGGCGGGGGAGACAGCCCCAGCATTTT. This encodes CASTERRGRQPQHF.